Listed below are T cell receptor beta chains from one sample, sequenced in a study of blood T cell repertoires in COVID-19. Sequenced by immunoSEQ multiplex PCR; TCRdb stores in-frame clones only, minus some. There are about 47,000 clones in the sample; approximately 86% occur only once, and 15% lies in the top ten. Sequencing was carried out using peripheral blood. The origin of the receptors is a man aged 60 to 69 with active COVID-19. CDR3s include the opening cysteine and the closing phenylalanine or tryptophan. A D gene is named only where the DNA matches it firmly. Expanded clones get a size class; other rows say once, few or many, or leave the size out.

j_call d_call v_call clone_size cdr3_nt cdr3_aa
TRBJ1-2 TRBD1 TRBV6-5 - TGTGCCAGCAGTCTATCTGGACAGGGGGACTATGGCTACACCTTC CASSLSGQGDYGYTF
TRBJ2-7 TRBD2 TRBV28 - TGTGCCAGCAGGCCCCTGGCGGGAGGTCCCTACGAGCAGTACTTC CASRPLAGGPYEQYF
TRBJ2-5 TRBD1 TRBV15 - TGTGCCACCAGCAGGGACAGGGGAGGGAGTGAGACCCAGTACTTC CATSRDRGGSETQYF
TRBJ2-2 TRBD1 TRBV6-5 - TGTGCCAGCGAGGGGACAGCCCCCGGGGAGCTGTTTTTT CASEGTAPGELFF
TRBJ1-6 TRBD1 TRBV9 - TGTGCCAGCAGCGGCCCACCGGGACAGGTTCATTCACCCCTCCACTTT CASSGPPGQVHSPLHF
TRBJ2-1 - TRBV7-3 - TGTGCCAGCAGCTTAATGGGGGGCTCCTACAATGAGCAGTTCTTC CASSLMGGSYNEQFF
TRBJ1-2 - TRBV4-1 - TGCGCCAGCAGCCGAGATACAGGGACGGGGAAAGCCTACACCTTC CASSRDTGTGKAYTF
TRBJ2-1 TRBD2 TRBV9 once TGTGCCAGCAGCCCCCGACTAGCGGGACACAATGAGCAGTTCTTC CASSPRLAGHNEQFF
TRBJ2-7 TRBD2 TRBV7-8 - TGTGCCAGCAGCTCAGTAGCGGGAGGCTACGAGCAGTACTTC CASSSVAGGYEQYF
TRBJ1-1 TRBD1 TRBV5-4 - TGTGCCAGCAGAAAAGGGACAGGGATCACTGAAGCTTTCTTT CASRKGTGITEAFF
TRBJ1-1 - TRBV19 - TGTGCCAGCAGGACGGGGGGAGGTGAAGCTTTCTTT CASRTGGGEAFF
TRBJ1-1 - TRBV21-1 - TGTGCCAGCAGCAAAGAGGGTAGGCAGGGAGGCGGTGAAGCTTTCTTT CASSKEGRQGGGEAFF
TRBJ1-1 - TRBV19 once TGTGCCAGTAGTATAGTATCTGACACTGAAGCTTTCTTT CASSIVSDTEAFF
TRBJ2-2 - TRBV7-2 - TGTGCCAGCAGTTTCATGACCGGGGAGCTGTTTTTT CASSFMTGELFF
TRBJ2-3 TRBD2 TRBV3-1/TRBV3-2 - TGTGCCAGCAGCCCCGGCGGGACTAGCGGGAGTGATACGCAGTATTTT CASSPGGTSGSDTQYF
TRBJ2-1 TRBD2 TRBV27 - TGTGCCAGCAGTTTAGGGCTAGCGGGAGCCAGTGAGCAGTTCTTC CASSLGLAGASEQFF
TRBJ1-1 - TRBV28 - TGTGCCAGCAGTTTTCTTGGAGGGGCCTACATGAACACTGAAGCTTTCTTT CASSFLGGAYMNTEAFF
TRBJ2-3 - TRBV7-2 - TGTGCCAGCAGCTTAGACAGAAGCACAGATACGCAGTATTTT CASSLDRSTDTQYF
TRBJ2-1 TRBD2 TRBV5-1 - TGCGCCAGCAGCTTGGTGGCTAGCGGCGAGTATACCTACAATGAGCAGTTCTTC CASSLVASGEYTYNEQFF
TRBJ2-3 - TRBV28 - TGTGCCAGCAGTCTCCCCAGCACAGATACGCAGTATTTT CASSLPSTDTQYF
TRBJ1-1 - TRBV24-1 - TGTGCCACCAGTGACGCTTCCGAGGGGAACACTGAAGCTTTCTTT CATSDASEGNTEAFF
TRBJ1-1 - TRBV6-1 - TGTGCCAGCAGTGAAAGGGGTGAAGCTTTCTTT CASSERGEAFF
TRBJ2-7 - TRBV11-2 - TGTGCCAGCAGCTTAGGGGGGGACTACGAGCAGTACTTC CASSLGGDYEQYF
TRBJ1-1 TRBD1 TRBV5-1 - TGCGCCAGCAGCTTGAGTGGGACAGGGAACACTGAAGCTTTCTTT CASSLSGTGNTEAFF
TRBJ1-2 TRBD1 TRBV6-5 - TGTGCCAGCAGACCGACAGGGGGCGGCTACACCTTC CASRPTGGGYTF
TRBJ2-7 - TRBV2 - TGTGCCAGCAGTCTAGGCGGGATATCGGTTAGCGAGCAGTACTTC CASSLGGISVSEQYF
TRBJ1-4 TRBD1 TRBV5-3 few TGTGCCAGAAGCCCGAGAGACAGGGTTAATGAAAAACTGTTTTTT CARSPRDRVNEKLFF
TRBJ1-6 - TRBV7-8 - TGTGCCAGCAGCCCCGAGTGGGACACATTAAGGGCGAATTCACCCCTCCACTTT CASSPEWDTLRANSPLHF
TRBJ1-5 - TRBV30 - TGTGCCTGGAGTGCCCCGCAGAATCAGCCCCAGCATTTT CAWSAPQNQPQHF
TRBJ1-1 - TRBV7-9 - TGTGCCAGCCTGAGGCCACCAATGAACACTGAAGCTTTCTTT CASLRPPMNTEAFF
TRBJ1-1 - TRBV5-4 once TGTGCCAGCAGACGGTGGGGGGTCACTGAAGCTTTCTTT CASRRWGVTEAFF
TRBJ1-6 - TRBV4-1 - TGCGCCAGCAGCCAGGGGGGGCAGGACTATTCACCCCTCCACTTT CASSQGGQDYSPLHF
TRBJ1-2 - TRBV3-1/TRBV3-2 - TGTGCCAGCAGCCAGGCAGAGGGTTACGGCTATGGCTACACCTTC CASSQAEGYGYGYTF